This T cell receptor (beta chain) was found in a study of shared clonotypes between healthy human individuals. As defined, naive CD8 cells were CD45RO-negative and positively selected for CCR7, with terminally differentiated effector memory CD45RA+ cells excluded. Germline V gives CDR1 LNHDA, CDR2 SQIVND (reference sequence). The CDR3 is made up of 16 amino acids. V shed 3 bases and J 5 bases; nucleotides not matched to a gene: 10. Clones were sequenced by immunoSEQ multiplex PCR, and TCRdb holds only the in-frame ones, with some missing. Of roughly 2,000,000 clones listed, about 95% are singletons. The sequenced material came from naive CD8+ T cells sorted from blood. The sequence came from a man aged 18 to 29 in good health. The chain has TRBV19 and TRBJ2-1; 7 nucleotides agree with TRBD1. The CDR3 region is CASSILAGTADNEQFF. The DNA for the CDR3 is TGTGCCAGTAGTATCCTAGCCGGGACAGCCGACAATGAGCAGTTCTTC.